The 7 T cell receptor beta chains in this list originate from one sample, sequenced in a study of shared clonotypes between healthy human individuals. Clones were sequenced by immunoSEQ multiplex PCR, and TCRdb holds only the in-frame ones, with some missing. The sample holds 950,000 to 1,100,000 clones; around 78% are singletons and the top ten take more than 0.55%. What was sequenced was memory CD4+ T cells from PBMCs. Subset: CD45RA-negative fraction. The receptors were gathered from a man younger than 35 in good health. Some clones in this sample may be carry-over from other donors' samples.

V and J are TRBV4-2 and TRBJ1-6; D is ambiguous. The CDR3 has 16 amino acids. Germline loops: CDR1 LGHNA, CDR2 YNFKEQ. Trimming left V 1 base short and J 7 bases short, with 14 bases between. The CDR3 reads CASSQVWGRGNSPLHF. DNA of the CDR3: TGTGCCAGCAGCCAAGTTTGGGGTCGAGGGAATTCACCCCTCCACTTT.

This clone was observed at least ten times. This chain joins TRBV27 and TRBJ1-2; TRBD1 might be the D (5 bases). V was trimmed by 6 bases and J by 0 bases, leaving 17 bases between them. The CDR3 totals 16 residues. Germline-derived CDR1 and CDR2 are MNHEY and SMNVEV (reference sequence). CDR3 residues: CASREGAGRANYGYTF. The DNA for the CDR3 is TGTGCCAGCAGGGAAGGGGCAGGCCGAGCTAACTATGGCTACACCTTC.

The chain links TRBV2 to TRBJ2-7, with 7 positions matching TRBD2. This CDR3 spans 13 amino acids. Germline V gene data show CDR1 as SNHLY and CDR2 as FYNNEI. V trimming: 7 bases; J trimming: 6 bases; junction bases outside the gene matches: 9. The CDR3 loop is CASTPRREGEQYF. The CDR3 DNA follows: TGTGCCAGCACCCCCAGGAGGGAGGGCGAGCAGTACTTC.

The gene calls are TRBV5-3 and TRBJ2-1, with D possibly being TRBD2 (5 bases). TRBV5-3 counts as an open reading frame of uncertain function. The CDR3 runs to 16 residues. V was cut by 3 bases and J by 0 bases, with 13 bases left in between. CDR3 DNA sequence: TGTGCCAGAAGCTGGTCGAGCGGATTCTCCTACAATGAGCAGTTCTTC. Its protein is CARSWSSGFSYNEQFF.

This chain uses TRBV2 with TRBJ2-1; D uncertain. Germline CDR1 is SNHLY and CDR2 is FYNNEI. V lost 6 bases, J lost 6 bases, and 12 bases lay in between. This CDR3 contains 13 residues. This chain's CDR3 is CASRQDLANEQFF. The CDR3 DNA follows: TGTGCCAGCAGGCAGGACCTTGCCAATGAGCAGTTCTTC.

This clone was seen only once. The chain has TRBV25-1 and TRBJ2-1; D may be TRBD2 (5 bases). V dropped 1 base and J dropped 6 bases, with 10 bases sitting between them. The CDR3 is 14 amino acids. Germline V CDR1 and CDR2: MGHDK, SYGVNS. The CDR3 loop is CASSELGSRNEQFF. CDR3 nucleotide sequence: TGTGCCAGCAGTGAATTGGGGAGCCGCAATGAGCAGTTCTTC.

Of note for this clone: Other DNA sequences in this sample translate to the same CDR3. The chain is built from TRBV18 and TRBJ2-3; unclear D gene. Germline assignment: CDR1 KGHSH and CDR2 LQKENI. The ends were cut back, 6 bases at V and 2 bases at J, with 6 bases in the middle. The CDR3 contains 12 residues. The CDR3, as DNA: TGTGCCAGCTCCCCTAACACAGATACGCAGTATTTT. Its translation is CASSPNTDTQYF.